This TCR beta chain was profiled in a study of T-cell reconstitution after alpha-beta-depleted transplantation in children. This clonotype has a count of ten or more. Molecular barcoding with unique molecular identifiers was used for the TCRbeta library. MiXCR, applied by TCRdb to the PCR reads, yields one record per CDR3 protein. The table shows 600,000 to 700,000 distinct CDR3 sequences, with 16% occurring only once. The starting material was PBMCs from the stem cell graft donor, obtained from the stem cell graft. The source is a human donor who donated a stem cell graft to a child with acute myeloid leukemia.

Here the CDR3 DNA reads TGCAGTGCTGTCTCTTCGGGGGCAAGATCACCCCTCCACTTT. Protein product: CSAVSSGARSPLHF. The rearrangement links TRBV20-1 to TRBJ1-6, with D possibly TRBD1 on 6 matching bases. This CDR3 has 14 amino acids. The V end was cut by 5 bases, the J end by 10 bases, with 18 bases between. In germline, CDR1 is DFQATT, CDR2 SNEGSKA (reference sequence).